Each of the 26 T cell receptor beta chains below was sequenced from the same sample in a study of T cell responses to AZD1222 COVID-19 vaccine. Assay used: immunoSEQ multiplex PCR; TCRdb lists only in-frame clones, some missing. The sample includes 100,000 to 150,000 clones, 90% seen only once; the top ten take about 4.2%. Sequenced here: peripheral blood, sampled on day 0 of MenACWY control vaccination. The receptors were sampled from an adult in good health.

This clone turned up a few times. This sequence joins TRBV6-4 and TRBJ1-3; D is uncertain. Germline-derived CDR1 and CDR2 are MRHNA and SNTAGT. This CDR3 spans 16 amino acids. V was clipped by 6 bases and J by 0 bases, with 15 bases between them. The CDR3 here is CASRPPRDPSGNTIYF. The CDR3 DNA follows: TGTGCCAGCAGACCACCCAGAGATCCCTCTGGAAACACCATATATTTT.

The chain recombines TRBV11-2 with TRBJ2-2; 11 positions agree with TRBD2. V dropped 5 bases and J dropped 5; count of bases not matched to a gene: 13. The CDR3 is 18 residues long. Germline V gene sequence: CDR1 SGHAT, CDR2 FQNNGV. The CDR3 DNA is TGTGCCAGCAGCGGAAACAGACTAGCGGGAAGTAGAACCGGGGAGCTGTTTTTT. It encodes CASSGNRLAGSRTGELFF. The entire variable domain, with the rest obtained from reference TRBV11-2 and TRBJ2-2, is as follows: EAGVAQSPRYKIIEKRQSVAFWCNPISGHATLYWYQQILGQGPKLLIQFQNNGVVDDSQLPKDRFSAERLKGVDSTLKIQPAKLEDSAVYLCASSGNRLAGSRTGELFFGEGSRLTVL.

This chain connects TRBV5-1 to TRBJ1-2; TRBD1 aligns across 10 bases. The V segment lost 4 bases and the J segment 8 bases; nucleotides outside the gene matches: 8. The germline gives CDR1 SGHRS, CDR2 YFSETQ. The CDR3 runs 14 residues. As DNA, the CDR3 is TGCGCCAGCAGCACCGGGACAGGGGTGGACGGCTACACCTTC. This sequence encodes CASSTGTGVDGYTF. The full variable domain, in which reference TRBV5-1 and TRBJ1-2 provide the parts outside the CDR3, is KAGVTQTPRYLIKTRGQQVTLSCSPISGHRSVSWYQQTPGQGLQFLFEYFSETQRNKGNFPGRFSGRQFSNSRSEMNVSTLELGDSALYLCASSTGTGVDGYTFGSGTRLTVV.

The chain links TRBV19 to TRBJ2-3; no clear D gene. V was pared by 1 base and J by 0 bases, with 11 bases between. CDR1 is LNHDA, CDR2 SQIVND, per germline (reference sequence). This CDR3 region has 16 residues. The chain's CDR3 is CASSIGLTSSTDTQYF. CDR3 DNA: TGTGCCAGTAGTATAGGTCTAACCTCTAGCACAGATACGCAGTATTTT. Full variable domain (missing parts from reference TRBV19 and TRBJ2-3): DGGITQSPKYLFRKEGQNVTLSCEQNLNHDAMYWYRQDPGQGLRLIYYSQIVNDFQKGDIAEGYSVSREKKESFPLTVTSAQKNPTAFYLCASSIGLTSSTDTQYFGPGTRLTVL.

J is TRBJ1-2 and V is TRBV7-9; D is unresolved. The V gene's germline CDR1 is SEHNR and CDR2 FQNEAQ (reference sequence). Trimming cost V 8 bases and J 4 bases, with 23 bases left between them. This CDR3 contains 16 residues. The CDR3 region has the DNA TGTGCCAGCGTCCAAATCCCGCAGGTACAGCTCTATGGCTACACCTTC. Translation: CASVQIPQVQLYGYTF.

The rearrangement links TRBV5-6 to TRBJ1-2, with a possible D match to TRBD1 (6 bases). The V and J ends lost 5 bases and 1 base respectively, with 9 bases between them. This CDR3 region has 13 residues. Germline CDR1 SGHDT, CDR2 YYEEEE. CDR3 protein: CASRQGSNYGYTF. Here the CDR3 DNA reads TGTGCCAGCAGACAGGGAAGTAACTATGGCTACACCTTC.

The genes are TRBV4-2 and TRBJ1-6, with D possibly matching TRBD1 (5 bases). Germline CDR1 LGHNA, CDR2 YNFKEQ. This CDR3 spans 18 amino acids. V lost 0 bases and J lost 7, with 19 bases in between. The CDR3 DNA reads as TGTGCCAGCAGCCAAGATCGGGGACCCACACACAAGAATTCACCCCTCCACTTT. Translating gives CASSQDRGPTHKNSPLHF.

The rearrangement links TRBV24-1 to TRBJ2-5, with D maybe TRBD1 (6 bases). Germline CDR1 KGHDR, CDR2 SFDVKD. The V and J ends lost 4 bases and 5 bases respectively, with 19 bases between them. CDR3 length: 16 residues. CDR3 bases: TGTGCCACCAGTGACCTCGACAGGTCGTCGTTGGAGACCCAGTACTTC. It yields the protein CATSDLDRSSLETQYF.

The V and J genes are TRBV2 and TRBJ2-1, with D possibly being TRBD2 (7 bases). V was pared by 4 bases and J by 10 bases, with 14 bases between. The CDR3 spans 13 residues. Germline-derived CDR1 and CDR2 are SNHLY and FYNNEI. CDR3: CASSGGGEWEQFF. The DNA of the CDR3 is TGTGCCAGCAGTGGAGGGGGGGAGTGGGAGCAGTTCTTC.

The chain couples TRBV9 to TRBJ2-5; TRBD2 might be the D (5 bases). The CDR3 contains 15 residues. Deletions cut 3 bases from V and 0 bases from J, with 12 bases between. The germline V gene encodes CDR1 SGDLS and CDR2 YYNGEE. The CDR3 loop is CASSAGVSYQETQYF. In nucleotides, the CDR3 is TGTGCCAGCAGCGCCGGGGTATCGTACCAAGAGACCCAGTACTTC.

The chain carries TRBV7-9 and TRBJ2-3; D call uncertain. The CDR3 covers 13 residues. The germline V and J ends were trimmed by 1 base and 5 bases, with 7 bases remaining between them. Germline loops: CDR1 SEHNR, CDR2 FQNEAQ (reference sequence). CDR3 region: CASSLVARDTQYF. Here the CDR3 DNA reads TGTGCCAGCAGCTTAGTTGCGCGAGATACGCAGTATTTT.

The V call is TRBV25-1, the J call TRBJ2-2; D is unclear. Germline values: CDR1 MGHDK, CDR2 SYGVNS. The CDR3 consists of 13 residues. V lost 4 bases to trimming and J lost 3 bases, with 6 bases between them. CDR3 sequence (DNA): TGTGCCAGCAGTGTCGAATACACCGGGGAGCTGTTTTTT. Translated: CASSVEYTGELFF.

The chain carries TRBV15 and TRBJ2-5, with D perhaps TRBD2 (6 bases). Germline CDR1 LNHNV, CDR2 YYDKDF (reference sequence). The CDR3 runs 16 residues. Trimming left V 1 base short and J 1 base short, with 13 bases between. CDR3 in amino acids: CATSRGTGLSQETQYF. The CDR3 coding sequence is TGTGCCACCAGCAGAGGAACGGGACTTTCCCAAGAGACCCAGTACTTC.

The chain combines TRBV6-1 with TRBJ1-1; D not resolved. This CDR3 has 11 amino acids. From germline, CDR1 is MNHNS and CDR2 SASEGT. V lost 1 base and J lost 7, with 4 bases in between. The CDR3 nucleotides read TGTGCCAGCAGTGAAGTCGGTGAAGCTTTCTTT. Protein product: CASSEVGEAFF.

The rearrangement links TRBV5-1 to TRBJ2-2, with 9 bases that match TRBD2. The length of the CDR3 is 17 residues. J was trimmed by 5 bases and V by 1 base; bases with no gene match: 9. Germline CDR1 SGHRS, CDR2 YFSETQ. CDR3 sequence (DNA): TGCGCCAGCAGCTTGTTATCTAGCGGGACTTTAACCGGGGAGCTGTTTTTT. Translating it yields CASSLLSSGTLTGELFF.

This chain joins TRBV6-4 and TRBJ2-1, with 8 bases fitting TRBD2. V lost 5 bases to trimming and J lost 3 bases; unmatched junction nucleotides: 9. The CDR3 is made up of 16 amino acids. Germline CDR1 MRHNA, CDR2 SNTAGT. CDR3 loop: CASSPSRGGFYNEQFF. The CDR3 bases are TGTGCCAGCAGTCCATCACGGGGGGGATTCTACAATGAGCAGTTCTTC.

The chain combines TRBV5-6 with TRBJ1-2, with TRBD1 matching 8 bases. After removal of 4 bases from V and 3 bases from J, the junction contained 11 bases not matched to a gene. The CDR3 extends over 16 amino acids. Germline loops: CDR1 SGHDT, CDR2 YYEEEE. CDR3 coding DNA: TGTGCCAGCAGCGTCGGGACAGGTGTTTACTACTATGGCTACACCTTC. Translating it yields CASSVGTGVYYYGYTF.

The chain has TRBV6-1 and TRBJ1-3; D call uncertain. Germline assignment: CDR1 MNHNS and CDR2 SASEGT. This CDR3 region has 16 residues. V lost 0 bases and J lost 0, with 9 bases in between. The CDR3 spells CASSEAFQASGNTIYF. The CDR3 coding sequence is TGTGCCAGCAGTGAAGCTTTCCAGGCCTCTGGAAACACCATATATTTT.

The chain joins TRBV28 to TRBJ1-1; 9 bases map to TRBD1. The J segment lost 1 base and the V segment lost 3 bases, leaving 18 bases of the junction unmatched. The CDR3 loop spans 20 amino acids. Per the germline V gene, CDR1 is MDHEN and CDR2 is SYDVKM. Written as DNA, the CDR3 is TGTGCCAGCAGTTTCAGGGGCGTGAGGACAGGGGAAAATGCGAACACTGAAGCTTTCTTT. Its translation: CASSFRGVRTGENANTEAFF.

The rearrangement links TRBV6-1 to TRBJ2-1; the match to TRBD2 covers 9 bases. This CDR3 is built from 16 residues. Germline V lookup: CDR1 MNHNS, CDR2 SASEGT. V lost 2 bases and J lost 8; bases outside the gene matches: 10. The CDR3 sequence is CASSEWGSGGPYEQFF. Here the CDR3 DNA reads TGTGCCAGCAGTGAATGGGGTAGCGGGGGTCCCTATGAGCAGTTCTTC.

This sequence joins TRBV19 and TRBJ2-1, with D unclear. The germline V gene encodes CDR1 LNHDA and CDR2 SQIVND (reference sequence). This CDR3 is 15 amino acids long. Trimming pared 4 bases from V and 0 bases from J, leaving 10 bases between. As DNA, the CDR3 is TGTGCCAGTAGTAGTAATTTGGCCTCCTACAATGAGCAGTTCTTC. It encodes CASSSNLASYNEQFF.

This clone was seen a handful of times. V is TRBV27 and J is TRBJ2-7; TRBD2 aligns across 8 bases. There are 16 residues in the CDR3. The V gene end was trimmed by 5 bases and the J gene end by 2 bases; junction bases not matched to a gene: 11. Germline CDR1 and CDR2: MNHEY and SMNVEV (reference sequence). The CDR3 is CASSRTGLVPTYEQYF. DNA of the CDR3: TGTGCCAGCAGTCGAACGGGACTAGTCCCTACCTACGAGCAGTACTTC.

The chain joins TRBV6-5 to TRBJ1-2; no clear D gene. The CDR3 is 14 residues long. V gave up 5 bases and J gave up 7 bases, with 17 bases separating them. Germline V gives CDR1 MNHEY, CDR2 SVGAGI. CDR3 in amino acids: CASSPGLSRAGYTF. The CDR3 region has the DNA TGTGCCAGCAGTCCGGGCCTCTCGAGGGCTGGCTACACCTTC.

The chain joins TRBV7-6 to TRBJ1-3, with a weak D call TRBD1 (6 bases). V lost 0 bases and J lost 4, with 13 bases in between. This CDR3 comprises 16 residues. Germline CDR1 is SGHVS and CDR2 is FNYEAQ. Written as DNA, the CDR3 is TGTGCCAGCAGCTTAGCGTTGGGGGCTGGCGGAAACACCATATATTTT. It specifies CASSLALGAGGNTIYF.

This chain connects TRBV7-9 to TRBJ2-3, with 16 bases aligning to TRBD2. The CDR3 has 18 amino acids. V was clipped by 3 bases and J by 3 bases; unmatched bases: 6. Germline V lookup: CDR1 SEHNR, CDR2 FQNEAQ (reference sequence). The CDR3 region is CASSFEGLAGGITDTQYF. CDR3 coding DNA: TGTGCCAGCAGCTTTGAGGGACTAGCGGGGGGGATTACAGATACGCAGTATTTT.

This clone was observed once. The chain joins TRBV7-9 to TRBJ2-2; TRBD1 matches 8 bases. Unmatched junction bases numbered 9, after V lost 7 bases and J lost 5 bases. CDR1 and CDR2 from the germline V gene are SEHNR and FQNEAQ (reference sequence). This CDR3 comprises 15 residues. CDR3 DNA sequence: TGTGCCAGCACCGTGGGGCAGGGGGCTACCGGGGAGCTGTTTTTT. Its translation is CASTVGQGATGELFF.